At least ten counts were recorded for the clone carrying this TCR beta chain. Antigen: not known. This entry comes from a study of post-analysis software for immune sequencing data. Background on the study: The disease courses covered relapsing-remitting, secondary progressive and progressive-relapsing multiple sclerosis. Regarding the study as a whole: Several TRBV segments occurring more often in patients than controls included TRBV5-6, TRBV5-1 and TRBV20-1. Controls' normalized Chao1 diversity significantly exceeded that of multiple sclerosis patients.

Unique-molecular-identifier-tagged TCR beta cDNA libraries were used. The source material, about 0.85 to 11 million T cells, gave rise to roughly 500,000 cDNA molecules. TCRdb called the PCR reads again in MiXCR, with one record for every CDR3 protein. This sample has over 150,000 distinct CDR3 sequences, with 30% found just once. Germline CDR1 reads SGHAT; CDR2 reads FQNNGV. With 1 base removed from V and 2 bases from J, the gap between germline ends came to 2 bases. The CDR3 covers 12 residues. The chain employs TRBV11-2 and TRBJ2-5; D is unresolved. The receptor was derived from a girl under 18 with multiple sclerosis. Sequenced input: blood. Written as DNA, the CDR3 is TGTGCCAGCAGCTTAGGGCAAGAGACCCAGTACTTC. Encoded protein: CASSLGQETQYF.